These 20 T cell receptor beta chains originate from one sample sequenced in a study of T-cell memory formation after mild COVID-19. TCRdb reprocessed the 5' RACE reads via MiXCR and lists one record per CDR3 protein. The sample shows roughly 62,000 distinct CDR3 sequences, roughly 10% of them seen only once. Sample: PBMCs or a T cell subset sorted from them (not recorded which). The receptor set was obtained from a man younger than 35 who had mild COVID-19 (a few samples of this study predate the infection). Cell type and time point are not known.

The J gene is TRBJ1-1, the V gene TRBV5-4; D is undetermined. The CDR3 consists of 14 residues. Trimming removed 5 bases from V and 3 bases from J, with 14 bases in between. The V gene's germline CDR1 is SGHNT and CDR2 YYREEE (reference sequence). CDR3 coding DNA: TGTGCCAGCAGGACGGGTGGAGGCGACACTGAAGCTTTCTTT. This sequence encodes CASRTGGGDTEAFF.

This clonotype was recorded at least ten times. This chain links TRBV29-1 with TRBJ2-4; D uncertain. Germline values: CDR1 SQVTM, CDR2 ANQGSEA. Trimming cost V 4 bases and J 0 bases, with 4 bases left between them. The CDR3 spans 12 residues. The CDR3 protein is CSVALAKNIQYF. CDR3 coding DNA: TGCAGCGTTGCCCTAGCCAAAAACATTCAGTACTTC.

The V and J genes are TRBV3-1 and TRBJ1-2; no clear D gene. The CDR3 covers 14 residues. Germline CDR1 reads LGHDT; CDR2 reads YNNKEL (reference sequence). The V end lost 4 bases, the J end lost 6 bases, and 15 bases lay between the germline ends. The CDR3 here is CASSRSDPSDGYTF. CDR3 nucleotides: TGTGCCAGCAGCCGGAGCGACCCTTCGGATGGCTACACCTTC.

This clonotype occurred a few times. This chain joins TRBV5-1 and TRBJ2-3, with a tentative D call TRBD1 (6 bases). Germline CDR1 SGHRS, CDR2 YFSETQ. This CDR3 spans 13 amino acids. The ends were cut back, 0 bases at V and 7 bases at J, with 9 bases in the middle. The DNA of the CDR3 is TGCGCCAGCAGCTTGGACAGGGCTAATACGCAGTATTTT. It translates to CASSLDRANTQYF. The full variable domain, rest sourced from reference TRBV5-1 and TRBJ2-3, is KAGVTQTPRYLIKTRGQQVTLSCSPISGHRSVSWYQQTPGQGLQFLFEYFSETQRNKGNFPGRFSGRQFSNSRSEMNVSTLELGDSALYLCASSLDRANTQYFGPGTRLTVL.

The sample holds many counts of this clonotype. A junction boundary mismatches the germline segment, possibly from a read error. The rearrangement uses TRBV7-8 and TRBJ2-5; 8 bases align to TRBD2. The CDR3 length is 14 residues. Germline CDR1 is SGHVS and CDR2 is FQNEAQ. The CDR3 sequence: CASSLAGRKETQYF. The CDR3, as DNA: TGTGCCAGCAGCCTAGCGGGTCGAAAAGAGACCCAGTACTTC.

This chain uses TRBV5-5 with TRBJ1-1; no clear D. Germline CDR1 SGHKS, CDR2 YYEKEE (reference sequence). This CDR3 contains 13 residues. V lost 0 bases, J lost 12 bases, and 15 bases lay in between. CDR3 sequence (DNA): TGTGCCAGCAGCTTGGAGGTGAGGGCTAAGACTTTCTTT. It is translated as CASSLEVRAKTFF.

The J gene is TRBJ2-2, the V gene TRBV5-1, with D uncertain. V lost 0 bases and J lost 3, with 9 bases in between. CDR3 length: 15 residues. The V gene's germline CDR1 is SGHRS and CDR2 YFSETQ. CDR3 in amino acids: CASSLGPHDTGELFF. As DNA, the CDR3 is TGCGCCAGCAGCTTGGGACCGCATGACACCGGGGAGCTGTTTTTT.

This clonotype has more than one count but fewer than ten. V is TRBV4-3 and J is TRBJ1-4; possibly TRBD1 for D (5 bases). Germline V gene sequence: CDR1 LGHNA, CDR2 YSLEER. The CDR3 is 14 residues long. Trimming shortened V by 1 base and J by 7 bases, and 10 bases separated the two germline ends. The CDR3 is CASSQVGDGEKLFF. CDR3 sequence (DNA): TGCGCCAGCAGCCAAGTGGGGGATGGTGAAAAACTGTTTTTT.

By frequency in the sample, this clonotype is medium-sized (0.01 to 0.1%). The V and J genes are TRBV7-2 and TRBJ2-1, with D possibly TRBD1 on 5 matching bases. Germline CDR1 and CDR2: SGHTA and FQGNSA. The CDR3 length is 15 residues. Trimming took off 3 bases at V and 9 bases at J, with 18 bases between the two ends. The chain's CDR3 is CASSFQPDIYSEQFF. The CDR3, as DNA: TGTGCCAGCAGCTTTCAACCGGACATCTATAGTGAGCAGTTCTTC.

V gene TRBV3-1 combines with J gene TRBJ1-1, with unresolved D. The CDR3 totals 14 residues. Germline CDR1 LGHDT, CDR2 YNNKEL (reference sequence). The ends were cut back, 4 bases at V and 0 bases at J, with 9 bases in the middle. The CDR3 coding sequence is TGTGCCAGCAGCCTCCAGCATTTGAACACTGAAGCTTTCTTT. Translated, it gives CASSLQHLNTEAFF.

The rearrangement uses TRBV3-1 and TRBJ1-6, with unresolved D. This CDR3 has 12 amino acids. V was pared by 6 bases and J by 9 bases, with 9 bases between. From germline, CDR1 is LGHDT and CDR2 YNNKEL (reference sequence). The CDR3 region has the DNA TGTGCCAGCAGAGGGTGGGCTTCACCCCTCCACTTT. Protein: CASRGWASPLHF.

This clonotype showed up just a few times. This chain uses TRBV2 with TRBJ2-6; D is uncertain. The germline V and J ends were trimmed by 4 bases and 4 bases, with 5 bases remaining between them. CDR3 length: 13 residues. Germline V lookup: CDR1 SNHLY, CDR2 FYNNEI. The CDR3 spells CASSVGGANVLTF. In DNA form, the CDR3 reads TGTGCCAGCAGTGTAGGAGGGGCCAACGTCCTGACTTTC.

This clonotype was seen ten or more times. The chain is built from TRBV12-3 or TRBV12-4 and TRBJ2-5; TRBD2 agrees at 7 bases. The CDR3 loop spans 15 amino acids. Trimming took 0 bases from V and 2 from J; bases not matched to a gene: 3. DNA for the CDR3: TGTGCCAGCAGTTTAGCAGCGGGGTTACAAGAGACCCAGTACTTC. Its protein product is CASSLAAGLQETQYF.

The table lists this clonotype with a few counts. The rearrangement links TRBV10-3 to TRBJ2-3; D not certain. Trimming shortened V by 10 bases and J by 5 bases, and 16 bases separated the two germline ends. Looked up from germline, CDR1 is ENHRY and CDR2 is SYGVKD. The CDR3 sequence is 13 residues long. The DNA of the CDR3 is TGTGCCAGTCACTCCTCAATGGGAGATACGCAGTATTTT. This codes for CASHSSMGDTQYF.

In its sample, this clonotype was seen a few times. The CDR3 nucleotides read TGCGCCAGCAGCTTGACCTGGTTTTCACCCCTCCACTTT. Its protein product is CASSLTWFSPLHF. This chain links TRBV5-1 with TRBJ1-6; D is ambiguous. The CDR3 contains 13 residues. V lost 1 base, J lost 9 bases, and 8 bases lay in between. In germline, CDR1 is SGHRS, CDR2 YFSETQ.

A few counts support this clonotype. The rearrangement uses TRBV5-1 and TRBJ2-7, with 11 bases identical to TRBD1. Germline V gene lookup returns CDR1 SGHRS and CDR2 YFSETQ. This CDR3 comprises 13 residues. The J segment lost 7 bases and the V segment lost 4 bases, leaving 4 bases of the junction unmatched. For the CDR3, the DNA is TGCGCCAGCAGCCGGGACAGGGGGACGGAGCAGTACGTC. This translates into CASSRDRGTEQYV.

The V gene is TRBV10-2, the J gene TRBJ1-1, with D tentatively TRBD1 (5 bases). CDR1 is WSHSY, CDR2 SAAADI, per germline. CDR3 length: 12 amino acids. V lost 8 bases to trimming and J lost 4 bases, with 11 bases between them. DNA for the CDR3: TGCGCCAGCTCTCCGGGACGCACTGAAGCTTTCTTT. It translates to CASSPGRTEAFF.

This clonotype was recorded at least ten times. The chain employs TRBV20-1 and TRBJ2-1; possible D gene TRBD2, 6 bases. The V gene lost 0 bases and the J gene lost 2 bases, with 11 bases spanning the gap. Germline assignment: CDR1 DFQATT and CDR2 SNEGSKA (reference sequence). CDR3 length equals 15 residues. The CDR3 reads CSARDLAGPYNEQFF. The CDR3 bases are TGCAGTGCTAGAGATTTGGCGGGGCCCTACAATGAGCAGTTCTTC.

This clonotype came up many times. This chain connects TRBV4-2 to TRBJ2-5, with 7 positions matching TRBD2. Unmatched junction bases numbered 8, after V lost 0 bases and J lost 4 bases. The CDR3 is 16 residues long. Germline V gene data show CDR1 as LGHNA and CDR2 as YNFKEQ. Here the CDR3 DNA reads TGTGCCAGCAGCCAAGACGGGACTACCTTCTTAGAGACCCAGTACTTC. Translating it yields CASSQDGTTFLETQYF.

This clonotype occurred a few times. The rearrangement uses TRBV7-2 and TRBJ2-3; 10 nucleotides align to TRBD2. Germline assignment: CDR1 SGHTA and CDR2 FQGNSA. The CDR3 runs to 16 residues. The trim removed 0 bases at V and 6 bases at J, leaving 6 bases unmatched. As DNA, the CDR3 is TGTGCCAGCAGCTTAGCCTCCCTAGCGGGGGTGGATACGCAGTATTTT. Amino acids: CASSLASLAGVDTQYF.